Listed below are T cell receptor beta chains from one sample, sequenced in a study of shared clonotypes between healthy human individuals. Here immunoSEQ multiplex PCR was the method, and the copy in TCRdb shows in-frame clones only, minus some. The table shows hundreds of thousands of clones, with 76% occurring only once. Sequenced input: PBMCs. The source is a woman aged 40-49 years in good health. Some clones in this sample may be carry-over from other donors' samples. The CDR3 runs from the conserved cysteine through the conserved F or W. D genes are given only for firm matches. Rows may omit the clone size; those that give it use once, few, many or a size class.

v_gene: TRBV5-4
j_gene: TRBJ1-2
abundance: NA
d_gene: NA
CDR3nt: TGTGCCAGCAGCTTGGGCGGAGATAACTATGGCTACACCTTC
CDR3aa: CASSLGGDNYGYTF

v_gene: TRBV6-5
j_gene: TRBJ2-1
abundance: NA
d_gene: TRBD2
CDR3nt: TGTGCCAGCAGTTACGAAGGTCTAGCGGGATCCACCCAGTTCTTC
CDR3aa: CASSYEGLAGSTQFF

v_gene: TRBV29-1
j_gene: TRBJ2-7
abundance: NA
d_gene: TRBD1
CDR3nt: TGCAGCGCGGGACAGGGGGCGCAGGTCGAGCAGTACTTC
CDR3aa: CSAGQGAQVEQYF

v_gene: TRBV5-1
j_gene: TRBJ1-1
abundance: NA
d_gene: TRBD1
CDR3nt: TGCGCCAGCAGCCACGCTAGGACAGGGAGGAACACTGAAGCTTTCTTT
CDR3aa: CASSHARTGRNTEAFF

v_gene: TRBV7-8
j_gene: TRBJ2-7
abundance: NA
d_gene: TRBD1
CDR3nt: TGTGCCAGCAGCTTAAACCGGGACAGATCCTACGAGCAGTACTTC
CDR3aa: CASSLNRDRSYEQYF

v_gene: TRBV30
j_gene: TRBJ2-7
abundance: once
d_gene: NA
CDR3nt: TGTGCCTGGCGAATTCCAGGGTACGCACGTCACGAGCAGTACTTC
CDR3aa: CAWRIPGYARHEQYF

v_gene: TRBV10-3
j_gene: TRBJ2-2
abundance: NA
d_gene: TRBD1
CDR3nt: TGTGCCATCAAACCCTCTCCGGGACAGGGGGTCAACACCGGGGAGCTGTTTTTT
CDR3aa: CAIKPSPGQGVNTGELFF

v_gene: TRBV6-4
j_gene: TRBJ2-2
abundance: NA
d_gene: TRBD1
CDR3nt: TGTGCCAGCAGACAGGGGACGAACACCGGGGAGCTGTTTTTT
CDR3aa: CASRQGTNTGELFF

v_gene: TRBV11-2
j_gene: TRBJ2-4
abundance: NA
d_gene: TRBD2
CDR3nt: TGTGCCAGCAGCTTAGAGACCTACGCGGGAGGGCCTGTCGCCCAAAACATTCAGTACTTC
CDR3aa: CASSLETYAGGPVAQNIQYF

v_gene: TRBV19
j_gene: TRBJ2-5
abundance: few
d_gene: TRBD2
CDR3nt: TGTGCCAGTAGTATTGCGGCGGGAGGGCCTCAGACCCAGTACTTC
CDR3aa: CASSIAAGGPQTQYF

v_gene: TRBV5-5
j_gene: TRBJ2-7
abundance: NA
d_gene: TRBD2
CDR3nt: TGTGCCAGCAGCTTGGTACCTAGCGGGAGTTTTTACTACGAGCAGTACTTC
CDR3aa: CASSLVPSGSFYYEQYF

v_gene: TRBV7-9
j_gene: TRBJ2-3
abundance: NA
d_gene: NA
CDR3nt: TGTGCCAGCAGCTTCGGTTTGGCGCGAAGCACAGATACGCAGTATTTT
CDR3aa: CASSFGLARSTDTQYF

v_gene: TRBV5-1
j_gene: TRBJ2-5
abundance: NA
d_gene: TRBD2
CDR3nt: TGCGCCAGCAGCGGGAGCGGCACTAGCGGGGGTGAGACCCAGTACTTC
CDR3aa: CASSGSGTSGGETQYF

v_gene: TRBV7-9
j_gene: TRBJ1-4
abundance: NA
d_gene: NA
CDR3nt: TGTGCCAGCAGTTTAGACCTTGCCCTTAATGAAAAACTGTTTTTT
CDR3aa: CASSLDLALNEKLFF

v_gene: TRBV6-6
j_gene: TRBJ2-7
abundance: NA
d_gene: NA
CDR3nt: TGTGCCAGCGGGGGGGCGCGCTACGAGCAGTACTTC
CDR3aa: CASGGARYEQYF

v_gene: TRBV30
j_gene: TRBJ1-2
abundance: NA
d_gene: NA
CDR3nt: TGTGCCTGGAGCGCCAGTGGGGGCCGTGGCTACACCTTC
CDR3aa: CAWSASGGRGYTF

v_gene: TRBV6-1
j_gene: TRBJ2-2
abundance: NA
d_gene: TRBD1
CDR3nt: TGTGCCAGCAGTGAGGGACAGGGGGAAACCGGGGAGCTGTTTTTT
CDR3aa: CASSEGQGETGELFF

v_gene: TRBV4-1
j_gene: TRBJ2-1
abundance: few
d_gene: TRBD2
CDR3nt: TGCGCCAGCAGCCTAGCGGGAGGGTTCGACAATGAGCAGTTCTTC
CDR3aa: CASSLAGGFDNEQFF

v_gene: TRBV28
j_gene: TRBJ1-2
abundance: NA
d_gene: NA
CDR3nt: TGTGCCAGCATTGGGTCAATTTACTATGGCTACACCTTC
CDR3aa: CASIGSIYYGYTF

v_gene: TRBV7-9
j_gene: TRBJ2-7
abundance: NA
d_gene: TRBD1
CDR3nt: TGTGCCAGCAGCTTCCCGGGACAGACCTACGAGCAGTACTTC
CDR3aa: CASSFPGQTYEQYF

v_gene: TRBV6-1
j_gene: TRBJ2-7
abundance: few
d_gene: TRBD2
CDR3nt: TGTGCCAGCAGTGAAGGGGGGGAGGGTTTCTACGAGCAGTACTTC
CDR3aa: CASSEGGEGFYEQYF

v_gene: TRBV18
j_gene: TRBJ2-7
abundance: NA
d_gene: TRBD2
CDR3nt: TGTGCCAGCTCACCCCTCGCGGGAGGTGGCGAGCAGTACTTC
CDR3aa: CASSPLAGGGEQYF

v_gene: TRBV30
j_gene: TRBJ2-1
abundance: NA
d_gene: NA
CDR3nt: TGTGCCTGGAGTCCCCGAGCGGGGACAGGGCAGTTCTTC
CDR3aa: CAWSPRAGTGQFF

v_gene: TRBV10-2
j_gene: TRBJ1-3
abundance: NA
d_gene: NA
CDR3nt: TGCGCCAGCAGTGCCCCGCGGGGGGCTGCAGGAAACACCATATATTTT
CDR3aa: CASSAPRGAAGNTIYF

v_gene: TRBV21-1
j_gene: TRBJ2-7
abundance: NA
d_gene: NA
CDR3nt: TGTGCCAGCAGCAACGAGGGCAGGCCTCGAAAAGAGCAGTACTTC
CDR3aa: CASSNEGRPRKEQYF

v_gene: TRBV27
j_gene: TRBJ2-2
abundance: NA
d_gene: NA
CDR3nt: TGTGCCAGCAGTATCCGAGGACGGGTCACCGGGGAGCTGTTTTTT
CDR3aa: CASSIRGRVTGELFF

v_gene: TRBV6-1
j_gene: TRBJ1-1
abundance: few
d_gene: NA
CDR3nt: TGTGCCAGCAGTGCCTACGATCAGAACACTGAAGCTTTCTTT
CDR3aa: CASSAYDQNTEAFF

v_gene: TRBV5-1
j_gene: TRBJ1-1
abundance: once
d_gene: TRBD1
CDR3nt: TGCGCCAGCAGCTTGGCCCCGGGACAGACGAGCACTGAAGCTTTCTTT
CDR3aa: CASSLAPGQTSTEAFF

v_gene: TRBV18
j_gene: TRBJ2-1
abundance: NA
d_gene: TRBD2
CDR3nt: TGTGCCAGCTCGGGCGGACTAGCGGGAAACAATGAGCAGTTCTTC
CDR3aa: CASSGGLAGNNEQFF

v_gene: TRBV9
j_gene: TRBJ2-1
abundance: NA
d_gene: NA
CDR3nt: TGTGCCAGCAGCGTAGGGGCTTACAATGAGCAGTTCTTC
CDR3aa: CASSVGAYNEQFF

v_gene: TRBV28
j_gene: TRBJ1-5
abundance: few
d_gene: NA
CDR3nt: TGTGCCAGCAGTTTCGAAGAGAATCAGCCCCAGCATTTT
CDR3aa: CASSFEENQPQHF

v_gene: TRBV28
j_gene: TRBJ1-5
abundance: NA
d_gene: NA
CDR3nt: TGTGCCAGCAGTTTCCCAAATCACCAGCCCCAGCATTTT
CDR3aa: CASSFPNHQPQHF

v_gene: TRBV2
j_gene: TRBJ2-1
abundance: NA
d_gene: TRBD2
CDR3nt: TGTGCCAGCACCGGACTAGCGGGAGTTTCCAATGAGCAGTTCTTC
CDR3aa: CASTGLAGVSNEQFF

v_gene: TRBV18
j_gene: TRBJ2-1
abundance: once
d_gene: TRBD1
CDR3nt: TGTGCCAGCTCACCTGGGACAGGGGGCTGGGATGAGCAGTTCTTC
CDR3aa: CASSPGTGGWDEQFF

v_gene: TRBV6-1
j_gene: TRBJ2-3
abundance: NA
d_gene: NA
CDR3nt: TGTGCCAGCAAGGCTGGAGATACGCAGTATTTT
CDR3aa: CASKAGDTQYF

v_gene: TRBV6-5
j_gene: TRBJ2-7
abundance: once
d_gene: TRBD1
CDR3nt: TGTGCCAGCACCGTGACAGGGGGACCTACCTACGAGCAGTACTTC
CDR3aa: CASTVTGGPTYEQYF

v_gene: TRBV25-1
j_gene: TRBJ2-4
abundance: NA
d_gene: TRBD1
CDR3nt: TGTGCCAGCAGTGCCGAGGACAGGGGGCAGAAGCCGATTCAGTACTTC
CDR3aa: CASSAEDRGQKPIQYF

v_gene: TRBV5-1
j_gene: TRBJ2-2
abundance: NA
d_gene: TRBD2
CDR3nt: TGCGCCAGCAGCTTGGGGACTAGCGGAAACACCGGGGAGCTGTTTTTT
CDR3aa: CASSLGTSGNTGELFF

v_gene: TRBV5-1
j_gene: TRBJ2-2
abundance: NA
d_gene: TRBD2
CDR3nt: TGCGCCAGCAGCTTGGTCTTCCGGGAGGGCGGGGAGCTGTTTTTT
CDR3aa: CASSLVFREGGELFF

v_gene: TRBV28
j_gene: TRBJ2-5
abundance: many
d_gene: NA
CDR3nt: TGTGCCAGCAGTTTCAACACCAATCTAGAGACCCAGTACTTC
CDR3aa: CASSFNTNLETQYF

v_gene: TRBV7-2
j_gene: TRBJ2-1
abundance: NA
d_gene: NA
CDR3nt: TGTGCCAGCAGCTTAATTCTAGCGAGCCACTACAATGAGCAGTTCTTC
CDR3aa: CASSLILASHYNEQFF

v_gene: TRBV29-1
j_gene: TRBJ2-1
abundance: NA
d_gene: NA
CDR3nt: TGCAGCGTTGAGGAGGGGGGGAAGCAGTTCTTC
CDR3aa: CSVEEGGKQFF

v_gene: TRBV4-3
j_gene: TRBJ2-4
abundance: NA
d_gene: NA
CDR3nt: TGCGCCAGCAGCCAAGGCCGGACGAGAGGGGATCAGTACTTC
CDR3aa: CASSQGRTRGDQYF

v_gene: TRBV5-1
j_gene: TRBJ2-7
abundance: NA
d_gene: TRBD2
CDR3nt: TGCGCCAGCAGATTGGGCATTGCTAGCGGGGTCTCCTACGAGCAGTACTTC
CDR3aa: CASRLGIASGVSYEQYF

v_gene: TRBV5-4
j_gene: TRBJ2-1
abundance: NA
d_gene: TRBD2
CDR3nt: TGTGCCAGCAGCTTTAAGGGCGGATCTAGCGGGAGGCATGAGCAGTTCTTC
CDR3aa: CASSFKGGSSGRHEQFF

v_gene: TRBV6-1
j_gene: TRBJ2-7
abundance: NA
d_gene: NA
CDR3nt: TGTGCCAGCAGTGAACTCCCGGGCACAGGCTCCTACGAGCAGTACTTC
CDR3aa: CASSELPGTGSYEQYF

v_gene: TRBV5-6
j_gene: TRBJ2-7
abundance: NA
d_gene: TRBD1
CDR3nt: TGTGCCAGCAGCTTGGTGGACAGGGATAATTTCGAGCAGTACTTC
CDR3aa: CASSLVDRDNFEQYF

v_gene: TRBV13
j_gene: TRBJ1-6
abundance: NA
d_gene: NA
CDR3nt: TGTGCCAGCAGCTTAATGGGGGGCGAATCACCCCTCCACTTT
CDR3aa: CASSLMGGESPLHF

v_gene: TRBV5-1
j_gene: TRBJ2-6
abundance: few
d_gene: TRBD1
CDR3nt: TGCGCCAGCAGGCCGACAGGGACTGGGGCCAACGTCCTGACTTTC
CDR3aa: CASRPTGTGANVLTF

v_gene: TRBV4-2
j_gene: TRBJ2-7
abundance: NA
d_gene: NA
CDR3nt: TGTGCCAGCAGCTTAGGAAGTGTCTCCTACGAGCAGTACTTC
CDR3aa: CASSLGSVSYEQYF

v_gene: TRBV7-2
j_gene: TRBJ2-5
abundance: NA
d_gene: NA
CDR3nt: TGTGCCAGCAGCCAAGATATGGCTAAGGTGCAGTACTTC
CDR3aa: CASSQDMAKVQYF

v_gene: TRBV4-2
j_gene: TRBJ2-2
abundance: NA
d_gene: TRBD2
CDR3nt: TGTGCCAGCAGCCAAGATTCCCTAGCGGGAACCGGGGAGCTGTCTTTT
CDR3aa: CASSQDSLAGTGELSF

v_gene: TRBV4-3
j_gene: TRBJ2-2
abundance: NA
d_gene: TRBD2
CDR3nt: TGCGCCAGCAGCCAAGAGCGGGGGAGCGGGAGCGGGGAGCTGTTTTTT
CDR3aa: CASSQERGSGSGELFF